The 2 T cell receptor beta chains below all came from one sample that was sequenced in a study of blood T cell repertoires in COVID-19. The assay was immunoSEQ multiplex PCR, and TCRdb's table has in-frame clones only and misses some. The data hold 200,000 to 250,000 clones, with 75% to 90% observed a single time. Sequencing was performed on PBMCs or T cells enriched from blood (not recorded which). The receptors shown here come from a woman in her twenties or thirties who had been exposed to COVID-19.

The J gene is TRBJ2-2, the V gene TRBV10-3; 11 positions match TRBD2. CDR3 size: 15 residues. CDR1 is ENHRY, CDR2 SYGVKD, per germline. With V trimmed by 3 bases and J by 5 bases, 2 bases remained unmatched. CDR3 DNA: TGTGCCATCAGTGAACTAGCGGGAGTGACCGGGGAGCTGTTTTTT. This translates into CAISELAGVTGELFF.

The CDR3 protein is CASSEPLSGGYEQYF. In nucleotides, the CDR3 is TGCGCCAGCAGTGAGCCCCTGTCAGGGGGCTACGAGCAGTACTTC. The V gene is TRBV10-2, the J gene TRBJ2-7; 7 bases align to TRBD1. After removal of 2 bases from V and 3 bases from J, the junction contained 7 bases not matched to a gene. The germline V gene encodes CDR1 WSHSY and CDR2 SAAADI. The CDR3 runs 15 residues.